Presented here are 5 T cell receptor beta chains from one specimen sequenced in a study of cytomegalovirus exposure and HLA in healthy donors. PCR involved 60 Vbeta and 13 Jbeta primers. Using immunoSEQ multiplex PCR, the repertoire was profiled, and TCRdb retains in-frame clones only, with some absent. The table shows about 150,000 clones, with about 85% occurring only once. Sample: PBMCs. These receptors were obtained from a male donor in good health and CMV-seropositive.

The chain is built from TRBV18 and TRBJ2-2; 7 nucleotides line up with TRBD1. The length of the CDR3 is 15 residues. The germline V gene encodes CDR1 KGHSH and CDR2 LQKENI. After removal of 5 bases from V and 3 bases from J, the junction contained 6 bases not matched to a gene. The CDR3 coding sequence is TGTGCCAGCTCATCGGGACAGCTTTACACCGGGGAGCTGTTTTTT. Its translation is CASSSGQLYTGELFF.

V and J are TRBV4-1 and TRBJ2-1, with TRBD2 matching over 14 bases. V gave up 5 bases and J gave up 9 bases; unmatched junction bases: 18. The CDR3 is made up of 19 amino acids. The germline gives CDR1 MGHRA, CDR2 YSYEKL. The CDR3 DNA is TGCGCCAGCAGCGTACACCATTTGACTAGCGGGAGGGGTAGAGGTGAGCAGTTCTTC. This codes for CASSVHHLTSGRGRGEQFF.

The sample holds a few counts of this clone. V is TRBV10-3 and J is TRBJ2-6; 11 bases agree with TRBD2. Trimming took 6 bases from V and 0 from J; bases not matched to a gene: 13. The CDR3 extends over 20 amino acids. Germline CDR1 is ENHRY and CDR2 is SYGVKD. The CDR3 here is CAIRGPWTSGQFSGANVLTF. CDR3 bases: TGTGCCATCAGGGGCCCCTGGACTAGCGGGCAGTTCTCTGGGGCCAACGTCCTGACTTTC.

The CDR3 here is CASSPLPGLAGVGSTDTQYF. The CDR3 nucleotides read TGTGCCAGCTCACCCCTTCCGGGACTAGCGGGAGTTGGCAGCACAGATACGCAGTATTTT. This sequence joins TRBV18 and TRBJ2-3; 14 bases map to TRBD2. Germline V CDR1 and CDR2: KGHSH, LQKENI. This CDR3 contains 20 residues. V shed 3 bases, J shed 0 bases, and the junction held 11 bases outside the gene matches.

The V and J genes are TRBV6-5 and TRBJ1-5, with D maybe TRBD1 (6 bases). The V end lost 5 bases, the J end lost 7 bases, and 15 bases lay between the germline ends. Looked up from germline, CDR1 is MNHEY and CDR2 is SVGAGI. The CDR3 has 14 amino acids. The CDR3 coding sequence is TGTGCCAGCAGTCGGTACAGGGCTGGGCAGCCCCAGCATTTT. It is translated as CASSRYRAGQPQHF.